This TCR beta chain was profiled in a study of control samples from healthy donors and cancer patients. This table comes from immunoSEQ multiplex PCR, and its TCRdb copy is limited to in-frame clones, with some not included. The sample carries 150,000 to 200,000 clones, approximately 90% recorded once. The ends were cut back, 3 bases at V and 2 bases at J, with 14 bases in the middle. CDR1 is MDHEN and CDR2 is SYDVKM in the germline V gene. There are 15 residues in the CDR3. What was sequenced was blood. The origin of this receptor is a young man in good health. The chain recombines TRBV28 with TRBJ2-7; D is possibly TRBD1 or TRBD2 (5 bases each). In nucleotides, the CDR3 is TGTGCCAGCAGTTTCCGGGACGGCATCCCCTACGAGCAGTACTTC. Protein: CASSFRDGIPYEQYF.